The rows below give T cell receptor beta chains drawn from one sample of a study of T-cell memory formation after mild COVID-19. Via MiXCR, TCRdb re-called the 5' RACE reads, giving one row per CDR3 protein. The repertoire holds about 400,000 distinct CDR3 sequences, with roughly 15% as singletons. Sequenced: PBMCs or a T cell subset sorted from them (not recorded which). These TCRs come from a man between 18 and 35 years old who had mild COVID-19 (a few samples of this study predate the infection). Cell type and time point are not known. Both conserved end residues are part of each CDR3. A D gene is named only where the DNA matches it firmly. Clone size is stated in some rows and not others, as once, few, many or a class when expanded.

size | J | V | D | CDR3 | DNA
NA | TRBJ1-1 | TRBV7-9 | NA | CASRHTGKTTEAFF | TGTGCCAGTCGTCACACAGGGAAGACGACTGAAGCTTTCTTT
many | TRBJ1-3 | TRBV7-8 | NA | CASSSGRLGGNTIYF | TGTGCCAGCAGCTCCGGACGACTGGGAGGAAACACCATATATTTT
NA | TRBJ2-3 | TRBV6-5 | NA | CASSLPGGSPQYF | TGTGCCAGCAGTCTGCCTGGAGGTTCACCGCAGTATTTT
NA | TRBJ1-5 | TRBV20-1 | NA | CSGRTESNQPQHF | TGCAGTGGGAGGACGGAAAGCAATCAGCCCCAGCATTTT
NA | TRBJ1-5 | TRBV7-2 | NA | CASSLGTHSQPQHF | TGTGCCAGCAGCTTAGGGACACACTCCCAGCCCCAGCATTTT
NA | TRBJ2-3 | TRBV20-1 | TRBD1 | CSAREFRGRLTQYF | TGCAGTGCTAGAGAGTTCAGGGGGCGGTTGACGCAGTATTTT
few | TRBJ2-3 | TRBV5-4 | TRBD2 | CASSAVTGGRTDTQYF | TGTGCCAGCAGCGCAGTTACGGGGGGGCGCACAGATACGCAGTATTTT
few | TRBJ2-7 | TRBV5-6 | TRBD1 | CASSPPPMDRGTYEQYF | TGTGCCAGCAGCCCCCCACCCATGGACAGGGGGACCTACGAGCAGTACTTC
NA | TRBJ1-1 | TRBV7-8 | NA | CASSLTRATEAFF | TGTGCCAGCAGCTTAACGAGGGCCACTGAAGCTTTCTTT
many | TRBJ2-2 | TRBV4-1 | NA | CASSQDGGTNTGELFF | TGCGCCAGCAGCCAAGATGGGGGGACGAACACCGGGGAGCTGTTTTTT
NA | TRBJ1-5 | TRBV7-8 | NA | CASSFSRTDSTSGQPQHF | TGTGCCAGCAGCTTTTCCAGGACCGACAGCACCTCGGGTCAGCCCCAGCATTTT
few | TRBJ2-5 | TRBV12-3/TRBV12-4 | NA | CASTPQGETQYF | TGTGCCAGCACCCCACAGGGAGAGACCCAGTACTTC
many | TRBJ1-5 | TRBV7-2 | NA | CASSLGSGQPQHF | TGTGCCAGCAGCTTAGGGTCGGGACAGCCCCAGCATTTT
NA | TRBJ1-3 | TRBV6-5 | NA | CASSSGGSAGNTIYF | TGTGCCAGCAGTTCGGGAGGAAGCGCTGGAAACACCATATATTTT
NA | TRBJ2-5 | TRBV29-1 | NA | CSVDRGLSETQYF | TGCAGCGTTGATCGGGGGCTGTCGGAGACCCAGTACTTC
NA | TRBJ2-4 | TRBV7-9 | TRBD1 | CASSPGQGGTFYIQYF | TGTGCCAGCAGCCCCGGACAGGGGGGAACCTTCTACATTCAGTACTTC
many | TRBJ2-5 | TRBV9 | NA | CASSPDVLGTQYF | TGTGCCAGCAGCCCGGACGTCCTAGGGACCCAGTACTTC
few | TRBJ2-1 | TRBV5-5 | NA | CASSLLGSEQFF | TGTGCCAGCAGCTTGCTCGGGTCGGAGCAGTTCTTC
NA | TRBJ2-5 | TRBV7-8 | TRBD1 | CASSLRRDRGRETQYF | TGTGCCAGCAGCTTAAGGCGGGACAGGGGTAGAGAGACCCAGTACTTC
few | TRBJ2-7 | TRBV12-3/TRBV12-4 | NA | CASSFGPTYEQYF | TGTGCCAGCAGTTTTGGTCCCACCTACGAGCAGTACTTC
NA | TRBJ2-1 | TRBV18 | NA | CASSPPGPLQNEQFF | TGTGCCAGCTCACCTCCGGGTCCATTGCAAAATGAGCAGTTCTTC
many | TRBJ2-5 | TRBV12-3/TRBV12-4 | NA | CASSSDPIFGETQYF | TGTGCCAGCAGTTCAGACCCGATCTTCGGAGAGACCCAGTACTTC
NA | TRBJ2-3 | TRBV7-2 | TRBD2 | CASSRPIAGLSTDTQYF | TGTGCCAGCAGTCGACCTATAGCGGGCCTCAGCACAGATACGCAGTATTTT
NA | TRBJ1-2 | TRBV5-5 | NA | CASSHWGYGYTF | TGTGCCAGCAGCCACTGGGGGTATGGCTACACCTTC
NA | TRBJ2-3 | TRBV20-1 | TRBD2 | CSASAGGRTDTQYF | TGCAGTGCTAGCGCGGGGGGGCGCACAGATACGCAGTATTTT
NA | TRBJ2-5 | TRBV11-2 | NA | CASSLSRNTFQETQYF | TGTGCCAGCAGTTTGTCCAGAAACACATTCCAAGAGACCCAGTACTTC
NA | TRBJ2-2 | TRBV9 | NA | CASSGQVKAGELFF | TGTGCCAGCAGCGGACAGGTGAAGGCCGGGGAGCTGTTTTTT
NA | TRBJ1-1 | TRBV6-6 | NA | CASSYLGIFVLNTEAFF | TGTGCCAGCAGTTACCTAGGCATATTCGTACTGAACACTGAAGCTTTCTTT
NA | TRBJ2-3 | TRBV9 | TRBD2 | CASKRGAGADTQYF | TGTGCCTCCAAGCGGGGGGCCGGGGCAGATACGCAGTATTTT
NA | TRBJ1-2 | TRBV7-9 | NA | CASSPHISMYFF | TGTGCCAGCAGCCCCCACATATCTATGTATTTCTTC
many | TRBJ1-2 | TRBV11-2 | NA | CASSSGSYGYTF | TGCGCCAGCAGTTCCGGAAGCTATGGCTACACCTTC
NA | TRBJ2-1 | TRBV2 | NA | CASSTFAGDYNEQFF | TGTGCCAGCAGCACTTTCGCGGGTGATTACAATGAGCAGTTCTTC
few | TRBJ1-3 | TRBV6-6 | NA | CASSYGVEGSKGNTIYF | TGTGCCAGCAGTTACGGGGTGGAAGGGTCTAAGGGAAACACCATATATTTT
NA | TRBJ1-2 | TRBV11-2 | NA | CASSALRGARGYTF | TGTGCCAGCAGCGCCCTCAGGGGCGCCCGGGGCTACACCTTC
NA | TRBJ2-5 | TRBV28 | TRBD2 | CASSPGGGTQETQYF | TGTGCCAGCAGCCCTGGCGGGGGTACACAAGAGACCCAGTACTTC
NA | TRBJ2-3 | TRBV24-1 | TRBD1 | CATSEGQGVDTQYF | TGTGCCACCAGTGAGGGACAGGGGGTAGATACGCAGTATTTT
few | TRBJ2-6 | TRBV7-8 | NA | CATVGGRTLSGANVLTF | TGTGCCACAGTGGGGGGGCGGACCCTCTCTGGGGCCAACGTCCTGACTTTC
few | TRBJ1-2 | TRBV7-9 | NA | CASEGLVGSGYTF | TGTGCCAGCGAAGGACTAGTGGGGAGCGGCTACACCTTC
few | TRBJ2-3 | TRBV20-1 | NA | CSARRSTDTQYF | TGCAGTGCTAGACGTAGCACAGATACGCAGTATTTT
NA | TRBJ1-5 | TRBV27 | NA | CASSLAGERQPQHF | TGTGCCAGCAGTTTAGCAGGGGAGCGACAGCCCCAGCATTTT
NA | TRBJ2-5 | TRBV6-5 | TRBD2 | CASNRLAGSAETQYF | TGTGCCAGCAACCGACTAGCAGGTTCTGCAGAGACCCAGTACTTC
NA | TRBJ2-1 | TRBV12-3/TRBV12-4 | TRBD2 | CASSDISGGTNEQFF | TGTGCCAGCAGTGACATAAGCGGGGGGACCAATGAGCAGTTCTTC
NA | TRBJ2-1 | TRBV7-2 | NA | CASSARAGNEQFF | TGTGCCAGCAGCGCAAGGGCGGGGAATGAGCAGTTCTTC
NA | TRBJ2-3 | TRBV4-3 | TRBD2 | CASSQDGGRGDTQYF | TGCGCCAGCAGCCAAGATGGGGGGAGGGGAGATACGCAGTATTTT
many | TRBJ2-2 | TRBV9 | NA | CASSRAGELFF | TGTGCCAGCAGCAGGGCCGGGGAGCTGTTTTTT
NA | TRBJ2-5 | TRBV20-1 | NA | CSASLGSQETQYF | TGCAGTGCTAGTTTGGGCTCACAAGAGACCCAGTACTTC
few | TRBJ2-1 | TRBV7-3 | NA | CASSPYPSFRGNEQFF | TGTGCCAGCAGCCCCTATCCTAGCTTCAGGGGAAATGAGCAGTTCTTC
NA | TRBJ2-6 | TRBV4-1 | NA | CASSQDRGGFSGANVLTF | TGCGCCAGCAGCCAAGACCGCGGGGGCTTCTCTGGGGCCAACGTCCTGACTTTC
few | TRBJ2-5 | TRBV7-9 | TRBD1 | CASSPGTAGETQYF | TGTGCCAGCAGCCCCGGGACAGCCGGGGAGACCCAGTACTTC